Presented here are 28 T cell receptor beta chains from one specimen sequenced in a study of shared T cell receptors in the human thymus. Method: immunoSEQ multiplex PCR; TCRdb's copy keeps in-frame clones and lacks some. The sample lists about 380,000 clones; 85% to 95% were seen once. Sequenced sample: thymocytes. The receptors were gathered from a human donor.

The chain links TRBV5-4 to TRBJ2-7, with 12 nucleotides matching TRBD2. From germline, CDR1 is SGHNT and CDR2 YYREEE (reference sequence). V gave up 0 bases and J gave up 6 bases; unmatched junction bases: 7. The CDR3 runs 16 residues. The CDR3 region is CASSLDLAGGPFEQYF. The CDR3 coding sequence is TGTGCCAGCAGCTTGGACCTAGCGGGAGGGCCGTTCGAGCAGTACTTC.

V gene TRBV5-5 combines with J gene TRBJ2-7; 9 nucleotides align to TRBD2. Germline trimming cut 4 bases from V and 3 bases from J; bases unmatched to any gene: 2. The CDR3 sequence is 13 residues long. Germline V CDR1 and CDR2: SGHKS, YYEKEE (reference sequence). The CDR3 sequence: CASSGLAFYEQYF. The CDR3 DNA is TGTGCCAGCAGCGGACTAGCGTTCTACGAGCAGTACTTC.

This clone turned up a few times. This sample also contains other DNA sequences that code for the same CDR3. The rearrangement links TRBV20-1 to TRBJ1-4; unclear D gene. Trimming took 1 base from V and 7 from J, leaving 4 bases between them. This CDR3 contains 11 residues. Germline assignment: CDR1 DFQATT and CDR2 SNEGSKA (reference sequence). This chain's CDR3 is CSARVGEKLFF. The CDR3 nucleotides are TGCAGTGCTAGAGTCGGTGAAAAACTGTTTTTT.

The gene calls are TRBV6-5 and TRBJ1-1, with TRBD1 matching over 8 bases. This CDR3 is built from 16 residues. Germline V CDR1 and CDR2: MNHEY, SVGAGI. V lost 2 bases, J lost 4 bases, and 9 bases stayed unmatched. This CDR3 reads CASSYLPGGVGTEAFF. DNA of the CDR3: TGTGCCAGCAGTTACCTCCCAGGGGGCGTTGGCACTGAAGCTTTCTTT.

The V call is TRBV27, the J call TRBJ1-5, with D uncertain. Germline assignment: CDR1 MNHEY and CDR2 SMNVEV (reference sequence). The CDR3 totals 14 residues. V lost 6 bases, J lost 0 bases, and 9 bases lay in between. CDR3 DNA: TGTGCCAGCAGAGTTGGGAATAGCAATCAGCCCCAGCATTTT. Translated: CASRVGNSNQPQHF.

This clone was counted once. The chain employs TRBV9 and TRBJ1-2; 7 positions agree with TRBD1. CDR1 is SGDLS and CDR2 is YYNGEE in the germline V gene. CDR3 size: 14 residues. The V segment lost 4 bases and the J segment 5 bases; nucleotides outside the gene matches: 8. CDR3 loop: CASSSQGVGYGYTF. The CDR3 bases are TGTGCCAGCAGCTCCCAGGGGGTGGGGTATGGCTACACCTTC.

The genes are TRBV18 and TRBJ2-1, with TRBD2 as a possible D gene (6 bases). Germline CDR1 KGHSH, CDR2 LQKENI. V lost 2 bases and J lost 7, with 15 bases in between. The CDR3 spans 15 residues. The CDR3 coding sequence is TGTGCCAGCTCACCAGCGGGGCCGGGGACGAATGAGCAGTTCTTC. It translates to CASSPAGPGTNEQFF. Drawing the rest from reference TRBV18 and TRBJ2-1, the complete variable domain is NAGVMQNPRHLVRRRGQEARLRCSPMKGHSHVYWYRQLPEEGLKFMVYLQKENIIDESGMPKERFSAEFPKEGPSILRIQQVVRGDSAAYFCASSPAGPGTNEQFFGPGTRLTVL.

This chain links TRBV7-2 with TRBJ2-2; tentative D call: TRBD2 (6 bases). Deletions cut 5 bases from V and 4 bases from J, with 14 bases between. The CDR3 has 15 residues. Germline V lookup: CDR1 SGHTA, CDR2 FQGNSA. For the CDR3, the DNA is TGTGCCAGCAGCCCCGGAGGGCCGATCACCGGGGAGCTGTTTTTT. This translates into CASSPGGPITGELFF.

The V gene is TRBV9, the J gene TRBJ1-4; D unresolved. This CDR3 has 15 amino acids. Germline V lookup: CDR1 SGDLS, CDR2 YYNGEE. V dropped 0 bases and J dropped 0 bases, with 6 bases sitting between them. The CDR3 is CASSVDRSTNEKLFF. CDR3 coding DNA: TGTGCCAGCAGCGTAGACCGGTCAACTAATGAAAAACTGTTTTTT. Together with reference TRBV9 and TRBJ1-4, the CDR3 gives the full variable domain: DSGVTQTPKHLITATGQRVTLRCSPRSGDLSVYWYQQSLDQGLQFLIQYYNGEERAKGNILERFSAQQFPDLHSELNLSSLELGDSALYFCASSVDRSTNEKLFFGSGTQLSVL.

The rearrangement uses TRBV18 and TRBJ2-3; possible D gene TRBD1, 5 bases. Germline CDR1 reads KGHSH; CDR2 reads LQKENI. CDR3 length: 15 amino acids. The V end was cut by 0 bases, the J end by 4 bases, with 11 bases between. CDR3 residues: CASSPPGDEADTQYF. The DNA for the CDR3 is TGTGCCAGCTCACCACCAGGGGATGAGGCAGATACGCAGTATTTT.

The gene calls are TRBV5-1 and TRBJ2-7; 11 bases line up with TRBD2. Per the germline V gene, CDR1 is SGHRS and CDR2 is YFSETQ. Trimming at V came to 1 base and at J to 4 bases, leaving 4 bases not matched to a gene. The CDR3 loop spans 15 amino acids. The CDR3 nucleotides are TGCGCCAGCAGCTTGACTAGCGGGAGTGGATACGAGCAGTACTTC. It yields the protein CASSLTSGSGYEQYF.

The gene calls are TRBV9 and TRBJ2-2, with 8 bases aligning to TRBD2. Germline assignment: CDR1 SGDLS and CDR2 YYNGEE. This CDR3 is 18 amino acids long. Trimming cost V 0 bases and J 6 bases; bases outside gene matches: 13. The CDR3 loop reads CASSVGLGLGPEAGELFF. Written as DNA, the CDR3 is TGTGCCAGCAGCGTAGGTTTGGGACTAGGGCCCGAGGCCGGGGAGCTGTTTTTT.

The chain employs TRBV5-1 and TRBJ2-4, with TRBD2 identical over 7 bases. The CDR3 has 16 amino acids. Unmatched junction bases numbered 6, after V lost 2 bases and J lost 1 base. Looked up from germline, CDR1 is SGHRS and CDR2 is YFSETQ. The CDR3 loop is CASSLLAFGAKNIQYF. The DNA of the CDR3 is TGCGCCAGCAGCTTACTAGCGTTCGGGGCCAAAAACATTCAGTACTTC.

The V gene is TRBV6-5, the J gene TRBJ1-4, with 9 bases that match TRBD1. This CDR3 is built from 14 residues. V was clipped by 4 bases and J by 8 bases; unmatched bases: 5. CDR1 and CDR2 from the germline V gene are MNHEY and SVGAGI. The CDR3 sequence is CASSCGQGREKLFF. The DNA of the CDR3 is TGTGCCAGCAGTTGTGGACAGGGGAGGGAAAAACTGTTTTTT.

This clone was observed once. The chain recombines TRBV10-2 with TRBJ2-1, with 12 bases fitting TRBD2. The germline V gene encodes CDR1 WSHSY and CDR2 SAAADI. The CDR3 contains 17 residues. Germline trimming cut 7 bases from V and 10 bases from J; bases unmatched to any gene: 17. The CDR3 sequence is CASTVPGLAGRIWEQFF. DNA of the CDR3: TGCGCCAGCACCGTCCCGGGACTAGCGGGTCGGATCTGGGAGCAGTTCTTC.

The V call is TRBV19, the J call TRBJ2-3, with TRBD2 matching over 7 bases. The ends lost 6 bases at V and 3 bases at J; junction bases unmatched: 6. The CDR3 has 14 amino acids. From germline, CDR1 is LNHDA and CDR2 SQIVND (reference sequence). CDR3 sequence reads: CASRSGMGTDTQYF. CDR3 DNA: TGTGCCAGTAGAAGCGGGATGGGGACAGATACGCAGTATTTT.

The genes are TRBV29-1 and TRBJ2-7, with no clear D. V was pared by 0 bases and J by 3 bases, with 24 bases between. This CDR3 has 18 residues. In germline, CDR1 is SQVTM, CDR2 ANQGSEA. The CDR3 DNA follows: TGCAGCGTTGAAGATCTGATAGAGGAAGGGTTAGGGTTCTACGAGCAGTACTTC. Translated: CSVEDLIEEGLGFYEQYF.

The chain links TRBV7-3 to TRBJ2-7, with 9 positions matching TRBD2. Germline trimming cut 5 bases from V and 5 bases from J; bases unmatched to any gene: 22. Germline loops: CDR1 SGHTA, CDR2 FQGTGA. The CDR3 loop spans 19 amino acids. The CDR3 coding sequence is TGTGCCAGCAGCCCAACCCCTCGGGCTAGCGGGAAACTAGCTCACGAGCAGTACTTC. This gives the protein CASSPTPRASGKLAHEQYF.

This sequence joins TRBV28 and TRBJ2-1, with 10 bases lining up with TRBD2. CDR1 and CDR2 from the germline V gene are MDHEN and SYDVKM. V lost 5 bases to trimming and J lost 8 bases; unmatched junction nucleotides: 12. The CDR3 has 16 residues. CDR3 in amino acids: CASSPCGSSGRHEQFF. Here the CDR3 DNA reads TGTGCCAGCAGTCCCTGCGGTAGTAGCGGGAGGCATGAGCAGTTCTTC.

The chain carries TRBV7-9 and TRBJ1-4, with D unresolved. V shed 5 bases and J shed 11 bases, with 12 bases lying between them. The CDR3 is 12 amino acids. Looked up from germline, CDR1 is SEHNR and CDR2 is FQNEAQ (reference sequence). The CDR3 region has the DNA TGTGCCAGCAGCCCTACCCGAGGTAAACTGTTTTTT. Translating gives CASSPTRGKLFF. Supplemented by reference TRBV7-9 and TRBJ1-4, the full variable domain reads DTGVSQNPRHKITKRGQNVTFRCDPISEHNRLYWYRQTLGQGPEFLTYFQNEAQLEKSRLLSDRFSAERPKGSFSTLEIQRTEQGDSAMYLCASSPTRGKLFFGSGTQLSVL.

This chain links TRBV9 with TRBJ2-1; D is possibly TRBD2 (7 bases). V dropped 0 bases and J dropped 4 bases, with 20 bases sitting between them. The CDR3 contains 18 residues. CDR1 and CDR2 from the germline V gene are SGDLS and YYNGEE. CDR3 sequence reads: CASSVARGGPGLYNEQFF. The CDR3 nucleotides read TGTGCCAGCAGCGTAGCTAGGGGGGGACCGGGCTTATACAATGAGCAGTTCTTC.

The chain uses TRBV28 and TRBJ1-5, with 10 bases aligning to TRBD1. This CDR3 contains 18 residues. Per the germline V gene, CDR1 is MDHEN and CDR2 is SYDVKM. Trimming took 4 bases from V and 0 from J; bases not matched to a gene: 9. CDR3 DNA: TGTGCCAGCAGTTCGGACAGGGGGGCCCTTTATAGCAATCAGCCCCAGCATTTT. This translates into CASSSDRGALYSNQPQHF.

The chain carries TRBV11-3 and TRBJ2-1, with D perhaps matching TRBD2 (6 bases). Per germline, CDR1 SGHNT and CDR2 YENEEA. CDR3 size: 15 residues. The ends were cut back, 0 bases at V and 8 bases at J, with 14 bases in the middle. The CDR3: CASSLDNGSRDEQFF. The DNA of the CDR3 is TGTGCCAGCAGCTTAGATAACGGGAGTCGCGATGAGCAGTTCTTC.

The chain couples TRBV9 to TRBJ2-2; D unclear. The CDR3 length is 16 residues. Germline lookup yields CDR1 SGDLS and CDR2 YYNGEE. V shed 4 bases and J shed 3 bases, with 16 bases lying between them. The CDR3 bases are TGTGCCAGCAGCCCCAGAACGGCAGGCGACACCGGGGAGCTGTTTTTT. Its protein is CASSPRTAGDTGELFF.

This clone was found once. The CDR3 nucleotides read TGTGCCAGCAAACCTGGGACCATAGGGATCAACGAGCAGTACTTC. Translating it yields CASKPGTIGINEQYF. The rearrangement links TRBV27 to TRBJ2-7; D possibly uses TRBD1 or TRBD2 (5 bases each). This CDR3 is 15 amino acids long. Germline V gene data show CDR1 as MNHEY and CDR2 as SMNVEV (reference sequence). Trimming removed 7 bases from V and 5 bases from J, with 21 bases in between.

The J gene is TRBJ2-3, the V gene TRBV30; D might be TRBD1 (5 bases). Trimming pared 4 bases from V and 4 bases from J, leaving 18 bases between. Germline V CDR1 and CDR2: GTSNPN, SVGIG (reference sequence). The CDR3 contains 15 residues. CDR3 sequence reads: CAWKRSDVGPDTQYF. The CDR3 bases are TGTGCCTGGAAACGGTCCGACGTGGGGCCAGATACGCAGTATTTT.

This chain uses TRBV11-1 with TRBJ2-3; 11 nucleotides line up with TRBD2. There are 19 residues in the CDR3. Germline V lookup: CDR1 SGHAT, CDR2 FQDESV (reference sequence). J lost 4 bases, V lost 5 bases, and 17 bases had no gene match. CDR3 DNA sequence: TGTGCCAGCAGCCTAAACCCCAATACTAGCGGGAGTCCTCCAGATACGCAGTATTTT. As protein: CASSLNPNTSGSPPDTQYF.

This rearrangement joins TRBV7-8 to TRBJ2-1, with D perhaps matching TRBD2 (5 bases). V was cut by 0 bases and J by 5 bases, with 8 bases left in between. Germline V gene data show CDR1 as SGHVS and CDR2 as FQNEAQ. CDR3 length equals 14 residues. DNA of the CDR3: TGTGCCAGCAGCTTAGCGGACTGGAACAATGAGCAGTTCTTC. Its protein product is CASSLADWNNEQFF.